The present entry profiles one T cell receptor beta chain with its context. The target antigen is unknown. This sample was taken from a study of T cell repertoires in cytomegalovirus infection. In germline, CDR1 is DFQATT, CDR2 SNEGSKA (reference sequence). This CDR3 contains 12 residues. V lost 5 bases, J lost 7 bases, and 5 bases stayed unmatched. TCRdb redid the calling of the reads with MiXCR, one entry per CDR3 protein. The table shows roughly 120,000 distinct CDR3 sequences, with around a tenth occurring only once. Sequenced input: PBMCs, sequenced either directly or after in vitro stimulation (not recorded which). The rearrangement links TRBV20-1 to TRBJ1-5; 7 bases line up with TRBD1. The receptor was derived from a human donor in good health (CMV status not recorded). Some clones in this sample may be carry-over from other donors' samples. As DNA, the CDR3 is TGCAGTGCTGATAGGGGGCGGCAGCCCCAGCATTTT. Its translation: CSADRGRQPQHF.